This T cell receptor beta chain stems from a study of blood T cell repertoires in COVID-19. Study-wide context: Samples taken during acute and convalescent COVID-19 were collected in the United States, Italy and Spain. T cells, B-cell-depleted T cells, or PBMCs provided the cDNA or gDNA that served as material.

In the original analysis: The authors estimated nucleated cell counts from reference gene primer amplification. Generated by immunoSEQ multiplex PCR, the TCRdb table keeps only in-frame clones and is missing some. V and J calls plus clone size are reproduced from that table; the DNA served to infer D and trimming. The sample holds 140,000 to 150,000 clones; around 80% are singletons and the top ten take more than 1.5%. The germline V gene encodes CDR1 MNHEY and CDR2 SMNVEV (reference sequence). The CDR3 length is 13 residues. Trimming took 8 bases from V and 4 from J; bases not matched to a gene: 5. The chain uses TRBV27 and TRBJ2-1; 7 bases line up with TRBD1. Sequenced: peripheral blood. This clonotype was sampled from an older woman with acute or convalescent COVID-19. CDR3 sequence (DNA): TGTGCCAGCCGAGGGACAGCTTACAATGAGCAGTTCTTC. Protein product: CASRGTAYNEQFF.